A single T cell receptor beta chain is shown here with its context. Its antigen specificity is not known. No base qualities exist here, and no much larger clone lies one base off it. Only healthy Caucasian donors were included. Three pairs of female monozygotic twins, all aged about 18 to 29 years, were included in the twin cohort. Positive isolation kits from Invitrogen were used to isolate CD4+ and CD8+ T cell populations. Library preparation was by 5' RACE. The instrument given in TCRdb is Illumina HiSeq 2000. Template switching introduced a universal primer binding site; the final cDNA contained a unique molecular identifier, enabling accurate counting of TCR cDNA molecules. First-strand cDNA for TCR alpha and beta chains was synthesized from specific primers in the conserved constant-segment region. Each cDNA library was double barcoded, with a SMART-Mk sample barcode plus Illumina barcodes, to control for contamination. Two successive PCR steps introduced TruSeq adapter sequences along with Illumina sample barcodes. The TCR alpha and beta cDNA libraries were sequenced on the Illumina HiSeq platform using custom primers. The paper's data handling went like this. Raw reads were processed with MiGEC to extract unique molecular identifiers, and MiXCR was used to determine CDR3 positions. Recombination models were inferred per individual with the repgenHMM and IGoR tools using an EM algorithm. The analysis of shared clonotypes was done with the tcR package in R, with sharing normalized by the product of cloneset sizes. To study raw recombination free of thymic and clonal selection effects, out-of-frame nonproductive sequences were analyzed. TCRdb applied fastp at Q25 and MiXCR to the public reads, then kept only in-frame beta chains. Identical CDR3 protein sequences are pooled into one entry, listed with their most common genes and DNA. In this record, the V and J calls reflect TCRdb's handling and not the investigators' own analysis. This sample is represented by roughly 230,000 distinct CDR3 sequences; about 8.3% of them were singletons. Jointly, the top ten make up roughly 3% of the sample.

These data belong to a study of identical twins (TCRdb year 2016). At the level of the whole study: TCR alpha and beta repertoires from monozygotic twins, unrelated adults of various ages and cord blood were deep-sequenced to test whether fetal clonotypes persist. To rule out contamination, replicate twin experiments were performed at different times with different library preparation protocols.

The CDR3 holds 15 amino acids from the cysteine to the phenylalanine. Of all the DNA, just the CDR3 is kept, 45 bases in frame from base 1. V is pared back by 2 bases and J by 5 bases, with 13 bases lying between the germline termini. Looking up the germline V gene yields CDR1 LGHNA and CDR2 YSLEER. The full study reports these points: Compared with coincidental sharing between unrelated individuals, out-of-frame TCR alpha sequences shared between twins showed an excess of sequences with low generation probability. In monozygotic twins, recombination models systematically underestimated out-of-frame TCR alpha sharing, but the models matched the sharing seen between unrelated individuals. Excess twin sharing in beta out-of-frame sequences was weaker because fewer shared sequences lowered the signal-to-noise ratio. Zero-insertion analyses could be partly confounded by invariant T cells such as MAIT and iNKT, although diverse VJ usage argued against such confounding for most clonotypes. Fewer insertions were carried by abundant cord blood beta clonotypes, a similar but weaker trend appeared in young adult naive repertoires, and no such trend appeared in memory repertoires. Because the same donors could not be followed over many years, the conclusions depended on cross-sectional statistical analysis.

These same data were also listed under a study on yellow fever vaccine responses in identical twins. The second source states: According to the authors, the vaccine-induced T cell response in identical twins seemed to be partly convergent and partly specific to each individual. Focusing on identical twins, the study followed the T cell clones that responded to the vaccine, and did so with precision.

The origin of this receptor is a woman under 30 in good health. The rearranged segments are TRBV4-3 and TRBJ2-1; tentative D gene TRBD1, with 6 bases matching. Material for sequencing was CD8+ T cells sorted from blood. Here is the DNA: TGCGCCAGCAGCCAATACAGGGTGGTGGACAATGAGCAGTTCTTC. It encodes CASSQYRVVDNEQFF.